This T cell receptor beta chain appears in the sequencing data of a study of cytomegalovirus exposure and HLA in healthy donors (dated by TCRdb to about 2017). Describing the broader study: According to an earlier analysis of a few hundred of the donors, 150 million to 200 million T cells yielded over 100 million unique TCR beta sequences and 276 Gb of sequence data. A later analysis re-examined previously published TCR beta repertoires from roughly 650 donors and added high-resolution HLA genotyping to investigate patterns of TCR occurrence. Typing coverage varied by locus: roughly 620-640 donors for A, B, C, DRB1 and DQB1; more than 500 for DQA1; over 600 for DPA1; around 490 for DPB1. A few DR-DQ haplotypes were treated as single units for association and clustering because of strong linkage in the cohort. Along with the approximately 620-subject first cohort, a separate validation cohort of around 110 different subjects was used. In an earlier analysis of roughly 600 of the donors, high-throughput TCR beta sequencing was used to judge whether each TCR beta V gene segment behaved as functional or pseudogenic. All discovery cohort repertoires had been generated on a single sequencing platform. The genetic ancestry cluster associated with self-reported Caucasian donors included approximately 85% of the roughly 380 genotyped donors. Donor age, sex, ethnicity and CMV serostatus were compiled together with the repertoire data. Rather than drawing on any new phenotypic data, the later analysis identified candidate immune exposures from TCR beta sequences and the way those sequences occurred across donors. The aim of the study was to test whether cataloging public T cell receptors could identify signatures of past pathogen exposure. An early release that covered fewer than 750 HLA-typed donors contained around 300 gigabases of sequencing data and 70 million to 100 million unique TCR sequences. HLA typing included class I and class II loci at four-digit resolution. The T cell repertoires of some 670 subjects were profiled by immunosequencing and related to cytomegalovirus serostatus. To predict cytomegalovirus infection status, the study brought together high-throughput TCR immunosequencing, statistical association of individual TCRs with disease status, and machine learning. Across approximately 400 genotyped donors of the cohort, an average of approximately 240,000 unique TCR beta nucleotide sequences per donor were sequenced, and roughly a sixth of those sequences were non-productive. A later genetic analysis took genome-wide SNP genotypes for about 65% of the roughly 670 donors and used that subset as a discovery cohort.

This clone was detected only once. Its antigen specificity is not known. Base quality data are lacking; no much larger clone is found one base away. The germline V gene (reference sequence) specifies MNHEY as CDR1 and SMNVEV as CDR2. CDR3 length: 16 amino acids, cysteine to phenylalanine. Of all the DNA, just the CDR3 is kept, 48 bases in frame from base 1. Ends trimmed: V by 4 bases, J by 10 bases; bases unmatched to a gene: 13. The cohort comprised hundreds of healthy bone marrow donors. All cohort members were sampled while nominally healthy, although unrecorded immune exposures were likely present. The donor tested CMV seronegative, placing the donor among the 350 to 400 seronegative members of the cohort. A peripheral blood sample was provided by each donor, and peripheral blood mononuclear cells were used for TCR beta sequencing. The Qiagen DNeasy Blood Extraction Kit was used to extract genomic DNA from the blood cell samples.

Library creation used the immunoSEQ multiplex PCR assay. The multiplex PCR relied on a mix of 60 forward primers for TCR Vbeta segments and 13 reverse primers for TCR Jbeta segments. The CDR3 region of rearranged TCR beta genes was amplified from genomic DNA with a multiplex PCR assay. The amplified TCR beta libraries were sequenced on the Illumina HiSeq System as 87-base-pair reads. From the authors' description of their analysis: A later analysis counted some 80 million unique TCR beta chains across the 666 repertoires, and around 12 million of these chains were shared by at least two donors. A nearest-neighbor algorithm error-corrected the raw reads and collapsed the reads into unique sequences, merging closely related sequences to remove PCR and sequencing errors. Alignment of CDR3 sequences to IMGT reference sequences was used to assign V, D and J gene segments. Each retained sequence needed at least a six-nucleotide match to both a V gene segment and a J gene segment. A rearrangement was called productive if the CDR3 had no stop codons and remained in frame with V and J, and every other rearrangement was called non-productive. Following IMGT convention, CDR3 was defined as the stretch from the second conserved V-encoded cysteine up to the conserved J-encoded phenylalanine. Sequences without an unambiguous match to a single V gene segment were excluded from the earlier analysis of several hundred of the donors. An earlier analysis of a few hundred of the donors classified V segments as functional when productive rearrangements were above 56.7% and as segregating when the standard deviation between donors was above 5%. To diagnose cytomegalovirus status from the catalog of TCR beta chain sequences, a statistical classification framework was built. In a later analysis, TCR nucleotide sequences were compared against IMGT/GENE-DB human TR gene sequences so that V and J genes could be assigned. The TCRdist pipeline was used in a later analysis to assign CDR3 sequences and most-parsimonious VDJ recombination scenarios. A later analysis defined each TCR beta chain by its CDR3 amino acid sequence plus V-gene family, and excluded reads lacking a unique V-gene family. To address suspected cross-contamination and a sequencing artifact, a later analysis removed around 600 highly shared, low-generation-probability nucleotide sequences. In a later analysis, a clonal expansion index for each public chain was calculated from normalized within-repertoire ranks of inferred template counts. In a later analysis, generation probabilities were computed using a VDJ recombination model fitted to out-of-frame rearrangements, and the results were checked against IGoR. In a later analysis, TCR-TCR, TCR-HLA and TCR-CMV co-occurrence was scored with hypergeometric tests, and a repertoire-size bias correction was applied to TCR pairs. To estimate false discovery rates, a later analysis permuted the HLA or CMV assignments 20 times. In a later analysis, co-occurring TCRs were grouped using DBSCAN, and TCRdist sequence similarity was added for clustering within HLA-allele-positive subsets. For co-occurrence clustering, repertoires with fewer than 30,000 or more than 120,000 public chains were excluded, along with about five repertoires with anomalous nucleotide sharing. TCRdb mirrors the immuneACCESS table, restricted to in-frame sequences. Some clones are absent from its copies; in checked studies, under half trace to an unresolved V gene, and the reason for the others is unknown. V, J and clone size are those of that table, while D and trimming were read from the DNA. Within this sample are about 90,000 clones, with more than 80% of them counted one time only. The ten largest clonotypes hold roughly 2.2% of the sample.

The full study reports these points: Specific HLA alleles were associated with over 15,000 TCR beta sequences at a false discovery rate of 0.05 in a later analysis. The earlier analysis of 587 of the donors excluded 15 to 20 rarely observed V segments, including chromosome 9 orphons, because counts were too low. Some IMGT-functional V segments, including TRBV6-2 and TRBV6-3, could not be distinguished by the 87-base-pair reads and were therefore excluded. In both the original and validation cohorts, the classifier was reported to diagnose cytomegalovirus status with high specificity and sensitivity. According to a later analysis, parvovirus B19, influenza, CMV and Epstein-Barr virus appeared linked to several top co-occurrence clusters. Because HLA typing was missing for some donors at each locus, association tests included only the typed subset. The authors suggested that the approach could potentially be extended to other disease states and immunological phenotypes. In vitro tests confirmed that a few of the cytomegalovirus-associated TCR beta chains recognize cytomegalovirus antigens. Immune exposure information for the cohort was limited to CMV serostatus. A cluster of highly shared sequence variants was judged likely to represent a technical artifact of the sequencing pipeline. In a later genetic analysis, a missense DCLRE1C variant was associated with V-gene and J-gene trimming of TCR beta chains, and the association was replicated in an independent cohort. A later analysis found that HLA-associated TCR beta chains were more clonally expanded and had lower generation probabilities than equally common non-associated chains. A further reported finding was that TCR beta sequences accurately predicted the HLA-A and HLA-B alleles for most subjects in the first cohort. In a later analysis, the rate of TCR association differed among HLA loci, with DRB1 alleles having the most associated TCRs and HLA-C alleles having the fewest. The study listed 164 TCR beta chains as associated with cytomegalovirus. In this cohort, only TCR beta chains were sequenced, and detectable features were limited by the absence of alpha or paired-chain data. While some public TCRs were present in many individuals, most TCR sequences turned up only very rarely across donors. In a later analysis, most CMV-associated TCR beta chains were found to appear HLA-restricted, with HLA associations seemingly driven largely by CMV exposure. When HLA alleles, especially DR and DQ, strongly co-occurred, attributing TCR associations to individual alleles was difficult. Roughly uniform sequencing depth across donors was assumed in presence/absence analyses, although this assumption may not hold. Linkage disequilibrium might explain the correlated functional status among segregating V segments, but an unknown experimental factor could not be ruled out. In a later genetic analysis, fewer N-insertions in productive TCRs were reported among donors in an Asian-associated ancestry cluster than the approximately 710-donor mean. In an earlier analysis of roughly 500 of the donors, most TCR beta V segments appeared in productive rearrangements about 87% or about 30% of the time, broadly matching IMGT annotations.

This receptor was identified in a man between 18 and 35 years old in good health and CMV-seronegative. This sequence uses TRBV27 and TRBJ1-6, with TRBD1 matching 7 junction bases. The sample comprised PBMCs. The CDR3 region reads CASSSPRTGRPSPLHF. Here is the DNA: TGTGCCAGCAGTTCCCCCCGGACAGGTCGCCCCTCACCCCTCCACTTT.